The present T cell receptor beta chain was sequenced within a study of T cells in Graves' hyperthyroidism and ophthalmopathy. The study's findings and limits: Within blood appeared most thyroid clonotypes that had expanded above 0.001. Before onset, ophthalmopathy was predicted by the model a median roughly 6.4 months earlier.

Amplified TCR beta CDR3 regions came from RNA transcripts. With the HTBI primer set, the TCR CDR3 went through a first round of RT-PCR. TCRdb re-called the multiplex PCR reads with MiXCR, one entry per CDR3 protein. The sample includes 300,000 to 450,000 distinct CDR3 sequences, roughly 15% of them seen just once. Germline V gene data show CDR1 as SGHAT and CDR2 as FQDESV (reference sequence). The CDR3 consists of 15 residues. J gave up 9 bases and V 2 bases, and 11 bases lay outside the gene matches. Comment on this clonotype: Antigen specificity is unknown. A much larger clone differs from this one at a single base, so this may be a read error.

The chain uses TRBV11-1 and TRBJ2-5; 8 nucleotides align to TRBD1. The source of this sequence is a woman in her twenties or thirties with Graves' ophthalmopathy. Sequences were obtained from blood. The DNA of the CDR3 is TGTGCCAGCAGCTTAAAAGCGACAGGGGCTGAGGCCCAGTACTTC. Its translation: CASSLKATGAEAQYF.